These 4 T cell receptor beta chains originate from one sample sequenced in a study of blood T cell repertoires in COVID-19 (dated by TCRdb to 2018 to 2020). The library came from the immunoSEQ multiplex PCR assay. TCRdb holds this immuneACCESS table with in-frame rearrangements only. Some clones are missing; in checked studies, unresolved V genes explain under half, and the rest has no known cause. The table for this sample lists around 200,000 clones; approximately 84% of them were counted only once. The ten biggest clones cover about 3.5% of the sample. Sequenced input: PBMCs or T cells enriched from blood (not recorded which). The receptor set was obtained from a woman aged 25 to 45 who had recovered from COVID-19.

The count of this clone is one. This chain joins TRBV6-5 and TRBJ2-7; 12 bases are shared with TRBD1. Germline V lookup: CDR1 MNHEY, CDR2 SVGAGI. Trimming cost V 7 bases and J 7 bases; bases outside gene matches: 8. The CDR3 loop spans 14 amino acids. CDR3 nucleotides: TGTGCCAGCACCCTGGGACAGGGGGCTCGGGAGCAGTACTTC. The encoded protein is CASTLGQGAREQYF.

The gene calls are TRBV7-3 and TRBJ2-5, with TRBD1 identical over 7 bases. The CDR3 is 16 residues long. Germline assignment: CDR1 SGHTA and CDR2 FQGTGA. J gave up 1 base and V 4 bases, and 9 bases lay outside the gene matches. The CDR3 DNA follows: TGTGCCAGCAGCTGGGGTACATACAGGGGCCAAGAGACCCAGTACTTC. It translates to CASSWGTYRGQETQYF.

The V gene is TRBV29-1, the J gene TRBJ2-4; D uncertain. The CDR3 contains 15 residues. Germline loops: CDR1 SQVTM, CDR2 ANQGSEA. V lost 0 bases and J lost 6, with 15 bases in between. The CDR3 region has the DNA TGCAGCGTTGAAGATCCGTCCCAGGATTTAAACATTCAGTACTTC. Translation: CSVEDPSQDLNIQYF.

The chain joins TRBV6-5 to TRBJ1-5; 10 bases map to TRBD1. After removal of 10 bases from V and 4 bases from J, the junction contained 7 bases not matched to a gene. The CDR3 sequence is 14 residues long. Germline values: CDR1 MNHEY, CDR2 SVGAGI. The CDR3 reads CATHRTGGNQPQHF. CDR3 DNA sequence: TGTGCCACCCATCGGACAGGGGGAAATCAGCCCCAGCATTTT.